Presented here are 10 T cell receptor beta chains from one specimen sequenced in a study of PD-1 blockade in classical Hodgkin lymphoma. Produced via immunoSEQ multiplex PCR; TCRdb's table is partial and in-frame only. The sample yields under 15,000 clones, around 84% seen once. Exposure to brentuximab vedotin varied, and each patient had relapsed following autologous stem cell transplantation. The input for sequencing was peripheral blood mononuclear cells (PBMCs), taken at baseline. These receptor sequences come from a human donor with classical Hodgkin lymphoma.

This clone is deemed medium-sized. V gene TRBV7-9 combines with J gene TRBJ1-3; D ambiguous. CDR3 size: 13 residues. Germline CDR1 is SEHNR and CDR2 is FQNEAQ (reference sequence). The V gene lost 4 bases and the J gene lost 7 bases, with 11 bases spanning the gap. In DNA form, the CDR3 reads TGTGCCAGCAGCTCCGTGGTGGGGAACACCATATATTTT. It yields the protein CASSSVVGNTIYF.

This clone was found once. The J gene is TRBJ2-3, the V gene TRBV4-1, with D hard to call. CDR1 is MGHRA and CDR2 is YSYEKL in the germline V gene. Trimming pared 6 bases from V and 4 bases from J, leaving 11 bases between. CDR3 length equals 13 residues. CDR3 loop: CASRHTLADTQYF. As DNA, the CDR3 is TGCGCCAGCAGACACACCCTGGCAGATACGCAGTATTTT.

A single count supports this clone. The rearrangement joins TRBV7-2 to TRBJ1-1; D might be TRBD1 (5 bases). V lost 0 bases, J lost 0 bases, and 14 bases lay in between. The V gene's germline CDR1 is SGHTA and CDR2 FQGNSA. The CDR3 length is 17 residues. The CDR3 protein is CASSLAPPTVLNTEAFF. For the CDR3, the DNA is TGTGCCAGCAGCTTAGCCCCCCCGACAGTATTGAACACTGAAGCTTTCTTT.

The rearrangement links TRBV2 to TRBJ1-1; D is undetermined. CDR3 length: 8 amino acids. Germline V gene lookup returns CDR1 SNHLY and CDR2 FYNNEI. V lost 8 bases and J lost 11, with 6 bases in between. The CDR3 here is CASPAAFF. DNA of the CDR3: TGTGCCAGCCCCGCGGCTTTCTTT.

In the case of this clone: The junction shows a germline mismatch at one end, possibly a read error. The V and J genes are TRBV7-7 and TRBJ2-2; D gene ambiguous. Germline V gene lookup returns CDR1 SSHAT and CDR2 FNYEAQ (reference sequence). This CDR3 contains 15 residues. CDR3 loop: CASSLAGGDTGELFF. In DNA, the CDR3 is TGTGCTAGCAGCTTAGCCGGTGGGGACACCGGGGAGCTGTTTTTT.

This clone was recorded only once. The rearrangement joins TRBV7-2 to TRBJ2-1; D is tentatively TRBD1 or TRBD2 (6 bases each). Looked up from germline, CDR1 is SGHTA and CDR2 is FQGNSA. V lost 0 bases, J lost 9 bases, and 12 bases lay in between. The CDR3 is made up of 14 amino acids. CDR3 region: CASSLAWGAFEQFF. As DNA, the CDR3 is TGTGCCAGCAGCTTAGCTTGGGGGGCTTTTGAGCAGTTCTTC.

The chain is built from TRBV5-6 and TRBJ2-5; 7 bases fit TRBD1. Unmatched junction bases numbered 11, after V lost 4 bases and J lost 5 bases. Germline V gives CDR1 SGHDT, CDR2 YYEEEE. The CDR3 covers 15 residues. Written as DNA, the CDR3 is TGTGCCAGCAGCCGGCCCTCGACAGGGCGGGAGACCCAGTACTTC. The encoded protein is CASSRPSTGRETQYF.

On this clone itself: The germline gene is not matched at one end of the junction; a read error may be the cause. This chain links TRBV11-2 with TRBJ2-3; D possibly corresponds to TRBD2 (6 bases). The CDR3 totals 16 residues. Germline V lookup: CDR1 SGHAT, CDR2 FQNNGV. The CDR3 spells CASSLVVGGGTDTQYF. CDR3 sequence (DNA): TGTGCCAGCAGTTTAGTTGTCGGCGGGGGCACAGATACGCAGTATTTT.

The chain links TRBV2 to TRBJ1-1; TRBD1 aligns across 7 bases. Germline loops: CDR1 SNHLY, CDR2 FYNNEI. The CDR3 totals 13 residues. After removal of 6 bases from V and 6 bases from J, the junction contained 7 bases not matched to a gene. The CDR3 sequence is CASRAEGGPEAFF. The CDR3 bases are TGTGCCAGCAGGGCCGAAGGGGGCCCTGAAGCTTTCTTT.

The V and J genes are TRBV7-9 and TRBJ1-6, with TRBD1 matching 7 bases. This CDR3 has 16 amino acids. Germline V lookup: CDR1 SEHNR, CDR2 FQNEAQ (reference sequence). V dropped 5 bases and J dropped 8; count of bases not matched to a gene: 12. The CDR3 sequence: CASSRRRGQGDSPLHF. In DNA, the CDR3 is TGTGCCAGCAGCAGAAGGAGGGGGCAGGGAGATTCACCCCTCCACTTT.